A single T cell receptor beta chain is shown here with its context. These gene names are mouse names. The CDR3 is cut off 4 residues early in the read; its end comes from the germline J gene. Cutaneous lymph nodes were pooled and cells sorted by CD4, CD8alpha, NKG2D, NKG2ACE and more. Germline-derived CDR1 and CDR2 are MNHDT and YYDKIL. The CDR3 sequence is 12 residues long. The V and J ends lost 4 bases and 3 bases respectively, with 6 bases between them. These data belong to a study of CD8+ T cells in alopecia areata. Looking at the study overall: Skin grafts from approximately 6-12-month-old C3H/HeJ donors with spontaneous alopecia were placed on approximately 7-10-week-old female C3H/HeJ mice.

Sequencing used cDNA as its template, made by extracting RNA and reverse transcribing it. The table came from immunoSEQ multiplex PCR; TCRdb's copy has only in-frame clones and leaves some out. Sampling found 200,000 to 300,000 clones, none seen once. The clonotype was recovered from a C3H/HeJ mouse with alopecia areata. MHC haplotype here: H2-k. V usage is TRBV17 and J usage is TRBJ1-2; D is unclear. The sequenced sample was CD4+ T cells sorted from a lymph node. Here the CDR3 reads CASSNQYSDYTF. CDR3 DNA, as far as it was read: TGTGCTAGCAGTAACCAGTACTCC.